Listed below are T cell receptor beta chains from one sample, sequenced in a study of blood T cells in healthy people across ages. One entry per CDR3 protein results from TCRdb running MiXCR on the 5' RACE reads. The sample contains around 800,000 distinct CDR3 sequences, 20% to 30% of which appear only once. Another study also made use of these data, one on T cells of mothers and their children.

The sequencing sample was made of blood. The receptors shown here come from a boy aged 5 to 17 in good health. CDR3s include the opening cysteine and the closing phenylalanine or tryptophan. A D gene is named only where the DNA matches it firmly. Some rows have no size entry. The others give once, few or many, or a class for an expanded clone.

j_gene: TRBJ1-2
abundance: NA
d_gene: NA
v_gene: TRBV28
CDR3nt: TGTGCCAGCAGTTCAATGTACGGCTACACCTTC
CDR3aa: CASSSMYGYTF

j_gene: TRBJ2-5
abundance: few
d_gene: NA
v_gene: TRBV4-1
CDR3nt: TGCGCCAGCAGCCCCTCGCGCAGGGGCAGTGAGACCCAGTACTTC
CDR3aa: CASSPSRRGSETQYF

j_gene: TRBJ1-3
abundance: NA
d_gene: TRBD1
v_gene: TRBV12-3/TRBV12-4
CDR3nt: TGTGCCAGCAGACGGACAGGGGGCCCTACCCTCTCTGGAAGCACCATATATTTT
CDR3aa: CASRRTGGPTLSGSTIYF

j_gene: TRBJ2-5
abundance: NA
d_gene: NA
v_gene: TRBV5-4
CDR3nt: TGTGCCGGCAGCGCCCGACGAAGGGAGACCCAGTACTTC
CDR3aa: CAGSARRRETQYF

j_gene: TRBJ2-2
abundance: NA
d_gene: NA
v_gene: TRBV13
CDR3nt: TGTGCCAGCAGCTTTCACCTGAGGAGGGGGCGTAGCACCGGGGAGCTGTTTTTT
CDR3aa: CASSFHLRRGRSTGELFF

j_gene: TRBJ1-6
abundance: few
d_gene: NA
v_gene: TRBV7-3
CDR3nt: TGTGCCAGCAGCTTAGGAGCGAAGATGGCCCTCCACTTT
CDR3aa: CASSLGAKMALHF

j_gene: TRBJ2-5
abundance: many
d_gene: TRBD2
v_gene: TRBV9
CDR3nt: TGTGCCAGCAGCGTACGCCAGGGCGGGGGTCAAGAGACCCAGTACTTC
CDR3aa: CASSVRQGGGQETQYF

j_gene: TRBJ1-5
abundance: few
d_gene: TRBD1
v_gene: TRBV10-1
CDR3nt: TGCGCCAGCAGCCATGGGACAGGGAATCAGCCCCAGCATTTT
CDR3aa: CASSHGTGNQPQHF

j_gene: TRBJ2-3
abundance: many
d_gene: NA
v_gene: TRBV7-7
CDR3nt: TGTGCTAGCAGCCCGTCTCCGGGGCCAGATACGCAGTATTTT
CDR3aa: CASSPSPGPDTQYF

j_gene: TRBJ2-4
abundance: NA
d_gene: NA
v_gene: TRBV20-1
CDR3nt: TGCAGTGCTAGAGATTCCCTAGTTAACATTCAGTACTTC
CDR3aa: CSARDSLVNIQYF

j_gene: TRBJ2-7
abundance: NA
d_gene: NA
v_gene: TRBV14
CDR3nt: TGTGCCTGCAGCCAAGGAGGCAGGGGCATAGTACGCGAGCAGTACTTC
CDR3aa: CACSQGGRGIVREQYF

j_gene: TRBJ1-2
abundance: NA
d_gene: NA
v_gene: TRBV25-1
CDR3nt: TGTGCCAGCAGTCCCCCAGACCGGGATGGCTACACCTTC
CDR3aa: CASSPPDRDGYTF

j_gene: TRBJ2-5
abundance: NA
d_gene: NA
v_gene: TRBV5-1
CDR3nt: TGCGCCAGCAGCTCTCGAACAGAAGGAAGGGTCCAGTACTTC
CDR3aa: CASSSRTEGRVQYF

j_gene: TRBJ2-1
abundance: few
d_gene: NA
v_gene: TRBV20-1
CDR3nt: TGCAGTGCTAGAGATCTCAGCGGATCCTACAATGAGCAGTTCTTC
CDR3aa: CSARDLSGSYNEQFF

j_gene: TRBJ1-1
abundance: NA
d_gene: NA
v_gene: TRBV12-3/TRBV12-4
CDR3nt: TGTGCCAGCAGTTTCGGAGGACTTTCCACTGAAGCTTTCTTT
CDR3aa: CASSFGGLSTEAFF

j_gene: TRBJ2-7
abundance: many
d_gene: NA
v_gene: TRBV21-1
CDR3nt: TGTGCCAGCAGCAACCACGAGCAGTACTTC
CDR3aa: CASSNHEQYF

j_gene: TRBJ2-5
abundance: many
d_gene: TRBD2
v_gene: TRBV20-1
CDR3nt: TGCAGTGCACAGACTAGCGGGGGGCCGGAGACCCAGTACTTC
CDR3aa: CSAQTSGGPETQYF

j_gene: TRBJ2-1
abundance: NA
d_gene: NA
v_gene: TRBV7-3
CDR3nt: TGTGCCAGCAGCTTAACCTTGGGATTGGGGAATGAGCAGTTCTTC
CDR3aa: CASSLTLGLGNEQFF

j_gene: TRBJ2-3
abundance: few
d_gene: NA
v_gene: TRBV6-5
CDR3nt: TGTGCCAGCAGTTACGGCCTAGACACAGATACGCAGTATTTT
CDR3aa: CASSYGLDTDTQYF

j_gene: TRBJ2-2
abundance: NA
d_gene: TRBD1
v_gene: TRBV6-6
CDR3nt: TGTGCCAGCAGTACAACAGGGGTCGTCACCGGGGAGCTGTTTTTT
CDR3aa: CASSTTGVVTGELFF

j_gene: TRBJ1-4
abundance: few
d_gene: NA
v_gene: TRBV27
CDR3nt: TGTGCCAGCAGTTTAAGTGGGGTGGGAACTAATGAAAAACTGTTTTTT
CDR3aa: CASSLSGVGTNEKLFF

j_gene: TRBJ2-5
abundance: NA
d_gene: NA
v_gene: TRBV20-1
CDR3nt: TGCAGTGCTAGCCGCGCTAGGCTACAAGAGACCCAGTACTTC
CDR3aa: CSASRARLQETQYF

j_gene: TRBJ2-3
abundance: NA
d_gene: NA
v_gene: TRBV10-1
CDR3nt: TGCGCCAGCAGAGGTGCGGGGAAGACAGATACGCAGTATTTT
CDR3aa: CASRGAGKTDTQYF

j_gene: TRBJ2-1
abundance: few
d_gene: TRBD2
v_gene: TRBV6-1
CDR3nt: TGTGCCAGCAGGGGAGCGGGGCCCTCCTACAATGAGCAGTTCTTC
CDR3aa: CASRGAGPSYNEQFF

j_gene: TRBJ2-1
abundance: few
d_gene: NA
v_gene: TRBV9
CDR3nt: TGTGCCAGCAGCTCGGGGGTCCTCGACAATGAGCAGTTCTTC
CDR3aa: CASSSGVLDNEQFF

j_gene: TRBJ2-2
abundance: few
d_gene: NA
v_gene: TRBV9
CDR3nt: TGTGCCAGCAGCGTATTAGGGAAGGCCGGGGAGCTGTTTTTT
CDR3aa: CASSVLGKAGELFF

j_gene: TRBJ2-7
abundance: NA
d_gene: TRBD2
v_gene: TRBV27
CDR3nt: TGTGCCAGCAGTTTTGAGCGGGGGTACGAGCAGTACTTC
CDR3aa: CASSFERGYEQYF

j_gene: TRBJ2-1
abundance: few
d_gene: TRBD2
v_gene: TRBV7-2
CDR3nt: TGTGCCAGCAGCATCGGACTAGCGGGGAACAATGAGCAGTTCTTC
CDR3aa: CASSIGLAGNNEQFF

j_gene: TRBJ2-7
abundance: NA
d_gene: TRBD2
v_gene: TRBV20-1
CDR3nt: TGCAGTGCTAGAGTCTTAGCGGGGGCCTCCTACGAGCAGTACTTC
CDR3aa: CSARVLAGASYEQYF

j_gene: TRBJ1-1
abundance: NA
d_gene: NA
v_gene: TRBV6-6
CDR3nt: TGTGCCAGCAGCCCGCCCGATAAGGGGAGGACTGAAGCTTTCTTT
CDR3aa: CASSPPDKGRTEAFF

j_gene: TRBJ1-2
abundance: NA
d_gene: NA
v_gene: TRBV5-5
CDR3nt: TGTGCCAGCAGCACGGGCCCGAAGAATGGCTACACCTTC
CDR3aa: CASSTGPKNGYTF

j_gene: TRBJ2-3
abundance: few
d_gene: TRBD2
v_gene: TRBV20-1
CDR3nt: TGCAGTGGGATTCGACTAGCGGGAGGGGCAGATACGCAGTATTTT
CDR3aa: CSGIRLAGGADTQYF

j_gene: TRBJ1-5
abundance: NA
d_gene: TRBD1
v_gene: TRBV7-3
CDR3nt: TGTGCCAGCGCCTCCGGCACAGGGGTAAATCAGCCCCAGCATTTT
CDR3aa: CASASGTGVNQPQHF

j_gene: TRBJ2-1
abundance: few
d_gene: NA
v_gene: TRBV2
CDR3nt: TGTGCCAGCATCGGCAATGAGCAGTTCTTC
CDR3aa: CASIGNEQFF

j_gene: TRBJ2-5
abundance: NA
d_gene: NA
v_gene: TRBV6-5
CDR3nt: TGTGCCAGCAGCCGGCCGGGGGCGGCACAAGAGACCCAGTACTTC
CDR3aa: CASSRPGAAQETQYF

j_gene: TRBJ2-7
abundance: once
d_gene: TRBD2
v_gene: TRBV5-1
CDR3nt: TGCGCCAGCAGCCTTACCCTAGCGGGGGACCCTTACGAGCAGTACTTC
CDR3aa: CASSLTLAGDPYEQYF